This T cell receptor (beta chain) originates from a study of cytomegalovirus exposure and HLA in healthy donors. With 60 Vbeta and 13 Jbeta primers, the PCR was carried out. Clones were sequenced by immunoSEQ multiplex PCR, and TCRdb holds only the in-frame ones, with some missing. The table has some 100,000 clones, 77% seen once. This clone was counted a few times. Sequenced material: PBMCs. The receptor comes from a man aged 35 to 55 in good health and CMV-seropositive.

CDR3 nucleotide sequence: TGTGCCAGCAGCTCACTAGCGGGGGATGACATTGAGCAGTTCTTC. Amino acid sequence: CASSSLAGDDIEQFF. The gene calls are TRBV14 and TRBJ2-1; 11 bases agree with TRBD2. The J segment lost 9 bases and the V segment lost 5 bases, leaving 9 bases of the junction unmatched. The CDR3 totals 15 residues. Germline V lookup: CDR1 SGHDN, CDR2 FVKESK.